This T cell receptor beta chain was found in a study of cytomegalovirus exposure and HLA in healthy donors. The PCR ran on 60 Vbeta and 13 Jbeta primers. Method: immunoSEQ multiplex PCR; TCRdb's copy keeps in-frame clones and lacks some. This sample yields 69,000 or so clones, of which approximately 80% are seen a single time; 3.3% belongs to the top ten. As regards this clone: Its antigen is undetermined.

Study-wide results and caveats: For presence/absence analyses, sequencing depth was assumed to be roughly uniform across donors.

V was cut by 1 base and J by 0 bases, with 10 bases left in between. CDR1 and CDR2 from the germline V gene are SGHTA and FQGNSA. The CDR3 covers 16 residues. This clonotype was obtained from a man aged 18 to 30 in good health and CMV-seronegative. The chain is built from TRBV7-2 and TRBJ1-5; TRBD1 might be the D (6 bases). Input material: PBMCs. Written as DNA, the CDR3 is TGTGCCAGCAGCTTAGTGGGGGCCTTTAGCAATCAGCCCCAGCATTTT. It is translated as CASSLVGAFSNQPQHF.